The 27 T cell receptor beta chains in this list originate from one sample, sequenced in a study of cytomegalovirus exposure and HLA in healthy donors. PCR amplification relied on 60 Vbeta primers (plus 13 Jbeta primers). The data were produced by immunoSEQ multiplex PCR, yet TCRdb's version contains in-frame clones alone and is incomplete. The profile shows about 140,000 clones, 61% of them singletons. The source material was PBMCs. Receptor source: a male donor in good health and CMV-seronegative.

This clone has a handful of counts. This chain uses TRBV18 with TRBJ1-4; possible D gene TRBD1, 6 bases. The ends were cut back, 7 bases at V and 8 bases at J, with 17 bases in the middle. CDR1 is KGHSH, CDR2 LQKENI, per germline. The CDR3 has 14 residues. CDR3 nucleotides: TGTGCCAGCTTCGTCCCAGGGGCGATGGAAAAACTGTTTTTT. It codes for CASFVPGAMEKLFF.

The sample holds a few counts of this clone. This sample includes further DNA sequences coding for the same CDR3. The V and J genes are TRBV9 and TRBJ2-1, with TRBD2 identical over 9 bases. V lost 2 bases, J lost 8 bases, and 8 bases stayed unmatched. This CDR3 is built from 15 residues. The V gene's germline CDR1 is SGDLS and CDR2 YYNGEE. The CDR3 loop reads CASSVSGTSKHEQFF. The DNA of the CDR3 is TGTGCCAGCAGCGTTTCCGGGACTAGCAAACATGAGCAGTTCTTC.

For the CDR3, the DNA is TGCGCCAGCAGCGAGGGACAGGCAAATCAGCCCCAGCATTTT. Translated: CASSEGQANQPQHF. V gene TRBV5-1 combines with J gene TRBJ1-5; TRBD1 matches 8 bases. Germline V gene data show CDR1 as SGHRS and CDR2 as YFSETQ. The ends lost 4 bases at V and 4 bases at J; junction bases unmatched: 4. The CDR3 runs 14 residues.

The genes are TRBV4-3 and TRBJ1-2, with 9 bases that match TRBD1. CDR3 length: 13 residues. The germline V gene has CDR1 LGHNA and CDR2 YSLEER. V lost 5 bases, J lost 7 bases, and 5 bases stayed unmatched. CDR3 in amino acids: CASSVQGARGYTF. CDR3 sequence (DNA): TGCGCCAGCAGCGTACAGGGGGCTCGTGGCTACACCTTC.

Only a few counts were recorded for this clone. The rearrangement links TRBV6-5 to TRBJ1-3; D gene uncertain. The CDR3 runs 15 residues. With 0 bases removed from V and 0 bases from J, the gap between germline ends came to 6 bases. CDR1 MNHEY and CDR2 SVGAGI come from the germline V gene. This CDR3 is CASSYSRSSGNTIYF. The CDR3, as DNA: TGTGCCAGCAGTTACTCACGGAGCTCTGGAAACACCATATATTTT.

The CDR3 sequence: CASSFRRDIYEQYF. The CDR3, as DNA: TGTGCCAGCAGCTTCCGCCGGGACATATACGAGCAGTACTTC. The chain recombines TRBV11-2 with TRBJ2-7; D might be TRBD1 (6 bases). Deletions cut 3 bases from V and 4 bases from J, with 13 bases between. Germline values: CDR1 SGHAT, CDR2 FQNNGV. The CDR3 covers 14 residues.

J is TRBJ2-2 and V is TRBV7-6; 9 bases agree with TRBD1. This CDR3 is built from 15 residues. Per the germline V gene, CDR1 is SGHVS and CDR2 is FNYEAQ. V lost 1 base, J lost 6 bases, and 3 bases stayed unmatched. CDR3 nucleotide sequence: TGTGCCAGCAGCTTAGGACAGGGGGAAGCCGGGGAGCTGTTTTTT. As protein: CASSLGQGEAGELFF.

For the CDR3, the DNA is TGTGCCAGCAGTTACAAACAGGGGGCACACGAGCAGTACTTC. Protein: CASSYKQGAHEQYF. The gene calls are TRBV6-6 and TRBJ2-7, with TRBD1 identical over 9 bases. V dropped 2 bases and J dropped 5; count of bases not matched to a gene: 4. This CDR3 is 14 amino acids long. The germline gives CDR1 MNHNY, CDR2 SVGAGI (reference sequence).

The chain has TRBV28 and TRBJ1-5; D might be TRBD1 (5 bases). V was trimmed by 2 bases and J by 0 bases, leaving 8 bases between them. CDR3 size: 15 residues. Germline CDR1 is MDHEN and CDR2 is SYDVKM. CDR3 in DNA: TGTGCCAGCAGTTTAGGACACTATAGCAATCAGCCCCAGCATTTT. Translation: CASSLGHYSNQPQHF.

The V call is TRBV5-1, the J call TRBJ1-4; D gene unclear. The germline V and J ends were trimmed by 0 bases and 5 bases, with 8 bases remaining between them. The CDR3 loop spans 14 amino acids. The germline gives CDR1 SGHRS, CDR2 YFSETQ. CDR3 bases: TGCGCCAGCAGCTTGGCCCCCGCGAATGAAAAACTGTTTTTT. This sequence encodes CASSLAPANEKLFF.

The CDR3 sequence: CASSQASIWSTEAFF. In DNA form, the CDR3 reads TGCGCCAGCAGCCAAGCTAGTATTTGGAGCACTGAAGCTTTCTTT. This chain connects TRBV4-1 to TRBJ1-1; D uncertain. With 1 base removed from V and 4 bases from J, the gap between germline ends came to 13 bases. The CDR3 sequence is 15 residues long. Germline values: CDR1 MGHRA, CDR2 YSYEKL.

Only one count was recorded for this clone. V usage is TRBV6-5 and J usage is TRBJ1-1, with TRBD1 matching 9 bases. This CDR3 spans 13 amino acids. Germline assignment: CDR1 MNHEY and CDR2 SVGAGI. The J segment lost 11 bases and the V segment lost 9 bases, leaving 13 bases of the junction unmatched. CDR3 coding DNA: TGTGCCAGACGGGACAGGGATCTCGACCTGGCTTTCTTT. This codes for CARRDRDLDLAFF.

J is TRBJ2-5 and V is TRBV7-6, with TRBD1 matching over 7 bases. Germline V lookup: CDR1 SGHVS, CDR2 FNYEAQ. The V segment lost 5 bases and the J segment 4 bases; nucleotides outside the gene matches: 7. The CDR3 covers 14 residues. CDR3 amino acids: CASSPRQGAETQYF. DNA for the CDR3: TGTGCCAGCAGCCCAAGACAGGGAGCAGAGACCCAGTACTTC.

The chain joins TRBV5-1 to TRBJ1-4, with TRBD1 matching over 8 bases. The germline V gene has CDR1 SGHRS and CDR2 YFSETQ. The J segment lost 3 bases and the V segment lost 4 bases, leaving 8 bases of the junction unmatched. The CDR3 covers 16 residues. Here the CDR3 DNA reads TGCGCCAGCAGCCTGAACAGGGGGTTGGCTAATGAAAAACTGTTTTTT. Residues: CASSLNRGLANEKLFF.

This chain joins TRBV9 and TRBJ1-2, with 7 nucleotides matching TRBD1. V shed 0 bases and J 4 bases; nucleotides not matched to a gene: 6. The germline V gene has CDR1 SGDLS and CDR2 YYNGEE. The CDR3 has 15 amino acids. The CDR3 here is CASSVEEGQIYGYTF. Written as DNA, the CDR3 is TGTGCCAGCAGCGTAGAGGAGGGACAGATCTATGGCTACACCTTC.

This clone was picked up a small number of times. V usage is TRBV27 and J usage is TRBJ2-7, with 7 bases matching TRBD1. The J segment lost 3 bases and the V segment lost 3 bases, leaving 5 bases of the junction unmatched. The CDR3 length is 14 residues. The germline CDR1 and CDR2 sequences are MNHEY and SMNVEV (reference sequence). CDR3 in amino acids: CASSFSGQNYEQYF. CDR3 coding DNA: TGTGCCAGCAGTTTCTCGGGACAGAACTACGAGCAGTACTTC.

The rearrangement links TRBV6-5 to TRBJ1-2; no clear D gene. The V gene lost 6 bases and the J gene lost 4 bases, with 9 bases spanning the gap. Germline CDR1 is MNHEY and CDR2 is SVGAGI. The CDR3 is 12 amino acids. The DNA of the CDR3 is TGTGCCAGCAGAGGCGGGGTCTATGGCTACACCTTC. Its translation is CASRGGVYGYTF.

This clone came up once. CDR3 sequence reads: CASSLGQGSTDTQYF. Here the CDR3 DNA reads TGTGCCAGCAGCTTGGGACAGGGTAGCACAGATACGCAGTATTTT. The genes are TRBV5-4 and TRBJ2-3; 7 nucleotides agree with TRBD1. Germline V CDR1 and CDR2: SGHNT, YYREEE (reference sequence). V trimming: 0 bases; J trimming: 0 bases; junction bases outside the gene matches: 1. This CDR3 has 15 amino acids.

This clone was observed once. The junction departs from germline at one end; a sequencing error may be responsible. The CDR3, as DNA: TGTGCCAGCAGTGAATCTGGACAGGGTTATGGCTGCACCTTC. Its protein product is CASSESGQGYGCTF. The chain employs TRBV6-1 and TRBJ1-2; the match to TRBD1 covers 8 bases. Germline loops: CDR1 MNHNS, CDR2 SASEGT. The CDR3 is 14 amino acids.

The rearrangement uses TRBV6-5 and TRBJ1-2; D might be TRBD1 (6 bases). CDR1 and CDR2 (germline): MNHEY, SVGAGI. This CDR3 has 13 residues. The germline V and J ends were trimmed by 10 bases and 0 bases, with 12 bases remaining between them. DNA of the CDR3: TGTGCCATCCAAGAGGGGGCTAACTATGGCTACACCTTC. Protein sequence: CAIQEGANYGYTF.

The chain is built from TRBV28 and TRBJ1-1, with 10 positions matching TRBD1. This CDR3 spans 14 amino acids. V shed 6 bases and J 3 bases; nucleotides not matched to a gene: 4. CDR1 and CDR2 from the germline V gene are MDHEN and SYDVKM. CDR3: CASSGQGVYTEAFF. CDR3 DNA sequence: TGTGCCAGCAGCGGACAGGGGGTATACACTGAAGCTTTCTTT.

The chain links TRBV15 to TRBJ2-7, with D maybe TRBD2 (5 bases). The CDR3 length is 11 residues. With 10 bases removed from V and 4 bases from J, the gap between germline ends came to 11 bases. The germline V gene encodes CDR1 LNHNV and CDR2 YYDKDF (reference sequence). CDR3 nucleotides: TGTGCCATCGGAGAGGGATACGAGCAGTACTTC. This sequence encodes CAIGEGYEQYF.

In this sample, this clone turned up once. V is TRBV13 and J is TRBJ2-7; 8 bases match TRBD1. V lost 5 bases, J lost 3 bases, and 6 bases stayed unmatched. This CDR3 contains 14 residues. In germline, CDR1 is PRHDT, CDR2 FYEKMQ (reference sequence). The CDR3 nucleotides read TGTGCCAGCAGCCTTCGGACAGGGAACTACGAGCAGTACTTC. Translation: CASSLRTGNYEQYF. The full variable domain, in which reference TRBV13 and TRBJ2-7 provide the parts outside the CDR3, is AAGVIQSPRHLIKEKRETATLKCYPIPRHDTVYWYQQGPGQDPQFLISFYEKMQSDKGSIPDRFSAQQFSDYHSELNMSSLELGDSALYFCASSLRTGNYEQYFGPGTRLTVT.

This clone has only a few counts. This CDR3 is CASNRDREQPQHF. The DNA of the CDR3 is TGTGCCAGCAACCGAGACAGGGAACAGCCCCAGCATTTT. The V gene is TRBV28, the J gene TRBJ1-5; 7 nucleotides agree with TRBD1. Germline V lookup: CDR1 MDHEN, CDR2 SYDVKM. The V gene end was trimmed by 7 bases and the J gene end by 7 bases; junction bases not matched to a gene: 7. The CDR3 runs to 13 residues.

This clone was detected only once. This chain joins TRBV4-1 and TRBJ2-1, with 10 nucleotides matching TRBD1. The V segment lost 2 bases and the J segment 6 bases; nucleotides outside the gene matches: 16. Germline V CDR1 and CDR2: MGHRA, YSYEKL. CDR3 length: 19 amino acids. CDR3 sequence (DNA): TGCGCCAGCAGCCAAAAACCACTCGCCACGGGACAGGGGTTCAATGAGCAGTTCTTC. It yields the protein CASSQKPLATGQGFNEQFF.

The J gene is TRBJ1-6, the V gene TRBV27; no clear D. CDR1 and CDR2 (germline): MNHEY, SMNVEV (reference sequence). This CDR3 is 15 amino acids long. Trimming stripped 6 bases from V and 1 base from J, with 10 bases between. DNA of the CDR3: TGTGCCAGCAGGGTCCCGGGTTCCTATAATTCACCCCTCCACTTT. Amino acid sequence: CASRVPGSYNSPLHF.

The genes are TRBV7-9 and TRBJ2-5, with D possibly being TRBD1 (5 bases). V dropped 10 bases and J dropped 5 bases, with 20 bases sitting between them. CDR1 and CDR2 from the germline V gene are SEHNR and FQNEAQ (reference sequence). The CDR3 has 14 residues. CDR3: CAIPLGRERETQYF. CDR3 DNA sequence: TGTGCCATCCCGCTGGGCAGGGAAAGGGAGACCCAGTACTTC. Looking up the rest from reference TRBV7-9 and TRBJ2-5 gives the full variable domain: DTGVSQNPRHKITKRGQNVTFRCDPISEHNRLYWYRQTLGQGPEFLTYFQNEAQLEKSRLLSDRFSAERPKGSFSTLEIQRTEQGDSAMYLCAIPLGRERETQYFGPGTRLLVL.